The clone carrying this T cell receptor beta chain was recorded once. This sample was taken from a study of technical replicates of blood from a handful of donors. Clones were sequenced by immunoSEQ multiplex PCR, and TCRdb holds only the in-frame ones, with some missing. The table has roughly 68,000 clones, around nine tenths seen once. Germline V CDR1 and CDR2: PRHDT, FYEKMQ (reference sequence). There are 12 residues in the CDR3. V was clipped by 6 bases and J by 5 bases, with 10 bases between them. Sequenced material: T cells isolated from PBMCs. The chain couples TRBV13 to TRBJ1-1, with a possible D match to TRBD1 (6 bases). This sequence was found in a human donor in good health. The CDR3 is CASRQGKTEAFF. DNA of the CDR3: TGTGCCAGCAGACAGGGAAAGACTGAAGCTTTCTTT.